Presented here are 12 T cell receptor beta chains from one specimen sequenced in a study of low-dose radiotherapy and immunotherapy resistance in tumors. Sample time point: before trial treatment. Covering alpha and beta chains, TRAV- and TRBV-specific primers were used for the first-strand cDNA. A constant-region primer paired with the V-primer adapter amplified TCRs over about 19 PCR cycles. TCRdb fed the reads into MiXCR, producing one record per CDR3 protein. The sample lists over 65,000 distinct CDR3 sequences; about a sixth were seen once. Specimen: PBMCs, collected before treatment. The origin of the receptors is a male donor with prostate cancer.

This clonotype was detected many times. V usage is TRBV7-6 and J usage is TRBJ1-4, with D possibly TRBD1 on 5 matching bases. The CDR3 is 14 residues long. Germline V gene data show CDR1 as SGHVS and CDR2 as FNYEAQ. Trimming removed 2 bases from V and 5 bases from J, with 9 bases in between. In nucleotides, the CDR3 is TGTGCCAGCAGCTTAAGGGGACCGAATGAAAAACTGTTTTTT. It encodes CASSLRGPNEKLFF.

The table lists this clonotype with many counts. The gene calls are TRBV7-9 and TRBJ2-5; D tentatively reads TRBD1 or TRBD2 (5 bases each). V shed 7 bases and J shed 1 base, with 10 bases lying between them. CDR3 length: 13 amino acids. The germline V gene has CDR1 SEHNR and CDR2 FQNEAQ (reference sequence). The CDR3 region has the DNA TGTGCCAGCAACGCTGGGACCCAAGAGACCCAGTACTTC. Its protein is CASNAGTQETQYF.

The V call is TRBV19, the J call TRBJ2-3; 7 nucleotides line up with TRBD2. V lost 5 bases and J lost 6; bases outside the gene matches: 5. The CDR3 has 13 residues. CDR1 is LNHDA and CDR2 is SQIVND in the germline V gene (reference sequence). CDR3 nucleotides: TGTGCCAGTAGTTCAGGGACTACCGATACGCAGTATTTT. It codes for CASSSGTTDTQYF.

This clonotype was seen repeatedly, ten times or more. CDR3 sequence (DNA): TGTGCCAGCAGCCTTTGGGTAGGGAGCGAGCAGTACTTC. Translating gives CASSLWVGSEQYF. The rearrangement links TRBV11-2 to TRBJ2-7, with D possibly being TRBD2 (5 bases). This CDR3 region has 13 residues. Trimming took off 5 bases at V and 6 bases at J, with 14 bases between the two ends. Germline loops: CDR1 SGHAT, CDR2 FQNNGV.

In its sample, this clonotype was seen many times. The V and J genes are TRBV12-3 or TRBV12-4 and TRBJ2-1; possible D gene TRBD2, 5 bases. V was pared by 6 bases and J by 2 bases, with 14 bases between. The CDR3 consists of 15 residues. CDR3: CASRFEGIAYNEQFF. CDR3 nucleotide sequence: TGTGCCAGCAGATTTGAGGGTATTGCCTACAATGAGCAGTTCTTC.

This clonotype occurred many times. The chain uses TRBV30 and TRBJ2-5, with 9 nucleotides matching TRBD1. Germline CDR1 is GTSNPN and CDR2 is SVGIG (reference sequence). The CDR3 has 14 residues. V gave up 2 bases and J gave up 1 base; unmatched junction bases: 2. The CDR3 protein is CAWSTGGIQETQYF. As DNA, the CDR3 is TGTGCCTGGAGTACAGGGGGCATCCAAGAGACCCAGTACTTC.

The rearrangement uses TRBV6-5 and TRBJ2-7; the match to TRBD2 covers 14 bases. After removal of 5 bases from V and 3 bases from J, the junction contained 9 bases not matched to a gene. This CDR3 comprises 17 residues. Germline V gene data show CDR1 as MNHEY and CDR2 as SVGAGI. The DNA for the CDR3 is TGTGCCAGCAGTCGGGGACTAGCGGGGGCTTCCGACTACGAGCAGTACTTC. Protein product: CASSRGLAGASDYEQYF.

There are many counts of this clonotype. V and J are TRBV20-1 and TRBJ2-5; 9 bases agree with TRBD2. V was clipped by 5 bases and J by 1 base; unmatched bases: 17. Germline V gene lookup returns CDR1 DFQATT and CDR2 SNEGSKA (reference sequence). This CDR3 comprises 18 residues. The DNA of the CDR3 is TGCAGTGCTGGGCCTCAAATAGCGGGGGCCCGGGGCCAAGAGACCCAGTACTTC. Translation: CSAGPQIAGARGQETQYF.

This clonotype was observed at least ten times. This chain links TRBV11-2 with TRBJ2-5; D might be TRBD2 (5 bases). The CDR3 sequence is 15 residues long. Trimming removed 5 bases at V and 5 bases at J, with 18 bases between. Germline CDR1 reads SGHAT; CDR2 reads FQNNGV. The CDR3 here is CASSPRGGLVETQYF. Written as DNA, the CDR3 is TGTGCCAGCAGCCCCCGGGGTGGCTTGGTGGAGACCCAGTACTTC.

Details on this clonotype: This clone may be a read error of a much larger clone one base away. The DNA of the CDR3 is TGCAGCGTTGGGGGGGAGGTTATCTACGAGCAGTACTTC. It encodes CSVGGEVIYEQYF. V and J are TRBV29-1 and TRBJ2-7, with D tentatively TRBD2 (6 bases). Germline CDR1 and CDR2: SQVTM and ANQGSEA. Between the trimmed V and J ends, which lost 4 bases and 3 bases, there was a span of 13 bases. The CDR3 runs 13 residues.

There are many counts of this clonotype. The CDR3 region has the DNA TGCAGCGTTGAGGAGGTCGCCAAAAACATTCAGTACTTC. Its protein is CSVEEVAKNIQYF. The chain is built from TRBV29-1 and TRBJ2-4, with a tentative D call TRBD2 (5 bases). V shed 3 bases and J shed 1 base, with 7 bases lying between them. This CDR3 has 13 amino acids. Germline CDR1 is SQVTM and CDR2 is ANQGSEA. The complete variable domain, with remaining parts taken from reference TRBV29-1 and TRBJ2-4, reads SAVISQKPSRDICQRGTSLTIQCQVDSQVTMMFWYRQQPGQSLTLIATANQGSEATYESGFVIDKFPISRPNLTFSTLTVSNMSPEDSSIYLCSVEEVAKNIQYFGAGTRLSVL.

This clonotype has at least ten counts. Germline and junction disagree at one end, which may indicate a read error. The V gene is TRBV11-2, the J gene TRBJ1-2; perhaps TRBD1 as D (5 bases). This CDR3 contains 12 residues. Looked up from germline, CDR1 is SGHAT and CDR2 is FQNNGV. The CDR3 here is CASSPSMGPSYF. The DNA of the CDR3 is TGTGCCAGCAGCCCCTCGATGGGACCGTCATACTTC.